The 2 T cell receptor beta chains presented below share a single source sample, sequenced in a study of T cell responses to AZD1222 COVID-19 vaccine. Data came from immunoSEQ multiplex PCR; TCRdb stores just in-frame clones and leaves some out. The sample lists 180,000 or so clones, approximately 90% occurring once. The specimen comprised peripheral blood, sampled 28 days after the second AZD1222 dose. Every receptor here comes from an adult who received the AZD1222 COVID-19 vaccine.

The chain uses TRBV6-5 and TRBJ2-1, with no clear D. V lost 8 bases and J lost 4, with 6 bases in between. The CDR3 extends over 11 amino acids. Germline V gene lookup returns CDR1 MNHEY and CDR2 SVGAGI. The CDR3, as DNA: TGTGCCAGCGTCCGGTACAATGAGCAGTTCTTC. Protein sequence: CASVRYNEQFF.

This clone was recorded only once. The genes are TRBV7-8 and TRBJ1-2; no definite D call. The CDR3 has 14 amino acids. Trimming pared 5 bases from V and 4 bases from J, leaving 14 bases between. Germline assignment: CDR1 SGHVS and CDR2 FQNEAQ. This chain's CDR3 is CASSPSNSGYGYTF. Written as DNA, the CDR3 is TGTGCCAGCAGCCCTAGTAATTCAGGCTATGGCTACACCTTC.